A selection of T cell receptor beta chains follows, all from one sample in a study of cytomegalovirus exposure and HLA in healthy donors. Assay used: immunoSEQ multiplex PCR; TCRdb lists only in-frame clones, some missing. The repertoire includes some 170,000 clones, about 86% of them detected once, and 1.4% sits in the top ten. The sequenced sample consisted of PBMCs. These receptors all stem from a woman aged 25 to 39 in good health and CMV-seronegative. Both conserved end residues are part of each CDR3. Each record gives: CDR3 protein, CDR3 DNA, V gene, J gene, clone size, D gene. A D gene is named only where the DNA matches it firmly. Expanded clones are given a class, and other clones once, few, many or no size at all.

CDR3aa: CSVRTGGFEQFF
CDR3nt: TGCAGCGTTAGGACAGGCGGTTTTGAGCAGTTCTTC
v_gene: TRBV29-1
j_gene: TRBJ2-1
abundance: few
d_gene: TRBD1

CDR3aa: CASSFQGADGYTF
CDR3nt: TGTGCCAGCAGCTTCCAGGGGGCTGATGGCTACACCTTC
v_gene: TRBV5-4
j_gene: TRBJ1-2
abundance: .
d_gene: TRBD1

CDR3aa: CASSPRTGYYGYTF
CDR3nt: TGTGCCAGCAGTCCTAGGACAGGCTACTATGGCTACACCTTC
v_gene: TRBV27
j_gene: TRBJ1-2
abundance: .
d_gene: TRBD1

CDR3aa: CASSDAQGANEQFF
CDR3nt: TGCGCCAGCAGTGACGCACAGGGCGCGAATGAGCAGTTCTTC
v_gene: TRBV10-2
j_gene: TRBJ2-1
abundance: few
d_gene: .

CDR3aa: CASSPGLAGVSYEQYF
CDR3nt: TGTGCCAGCTCACCAGGACTAGCGGGGGTCTCCTACGAGCAGTACTTC
v_gene: TRBV18
j_gene: TRBJ2-7
abundance: .
d_gene: TRBD2

CDR3aa: CASSSPADPYEQYF
CDR3nt: TGTGCCAGCAGCTCCCCTGCGGATCCCTACGAGCAGTACTTC
v_gene: TRBV7-9
j_gene: TRBJ2-7
abundance: .
d_gene: .

CDR3aa: CASSPAGTPTYEQYF
CDR3nt: TGTGCCAGTAGTCCCGCGGGGACCCCCACCTACGAGCAGTACTTC
v_gene: TRBV19
j_gene: TRBJ2-7
abundance: .
d_gene: .

CDR3aa: CASSLFGVSYEQYF
CDR3nt: TGTGCCAGCAGCTTATTCGGGGTTTCCTACGAGCAGTACTTC
v_gene: TRBV7-9
j_gene: TRBJ2-7
abundance: .
d_gene: .

CDR3aa: CASSALGQKMNTEAFF
CDR3nt: TGTGCCAGCAGTGCCTTAGGACAGAAAATGAACACTGAAGCTTTCTTT
v_gene: TRBV9
j_gene: TRBJ1-1
abundance: .
d_gene: .

CDR3aa: CASSLTSGTYEQYF
CDR3nt: TGCGCCAGCAGCTTGACTAGCGGGACCTACGAGCAGTACTTC
v_gene: TRBV5-1
j_gene: TRBJ2-7
abundance: few
d_gene: TRBD2

CDR3aa: CASRQGDQPQHF
CDR3nt: TGTGCCAGCCGGCAGGGGGATCAGCCCCAGCATTTT
v_gene: TRBV10-3
j_gene: TRBJ1-5
abundance: .
d_gene: TRBD1

CDR3aa: CASSLDRKDEAFF
CDR3nt: TGTGCCAGCAGTCTTGACAGAAAGGACGAAGCTTTCTTT
v_gene: TRBV2
j_gene: TRBJ1-1
abundance: .
d_gene: .

CDR3aa: CAWSSGTGVTDTQYF
CDR3nt: TGTGCCTGGAGTTCCGGGACAGGGGTAACAGATACGCAGTATTTT
v_gene: TRBV30
j_gene: TRBJ2-3
abundance: .
d_gene: TRBD1

CDR3aa: CASSQERGPGNTIYF
CDR3nt: TGCGCCAGCAGCCAAGAAAGGGGTCCTGGAAACACCATATATTTT
v_gene: TRBV4-1
j_gene: TRBJ1-3
abundance: .
d_gene: .

CDR3aa: CASSLDRGYEQYF
CDR3nt: TGCGCCAGCAGTCTGGACAGGGGCTACGAGCAGTACTTC
v_gene: TRBV10-2
j_gene: TRBJ2-7
abundance: .
d_gene: TRBD1

CDR3aa: CASSQLRTENTEAFF
CDR3nt: TGTGCCAGCTCACAGTTGCGGACAGAGAACACTGAAGCTTTCTTT
v_gene: TRBV18
j_gene: TRBJ1-1
abundance: once
d_gene: .

CDR3aa: CASSTPGNTEAFF
CDR3nt: TGTGCCAGCAGTACCCCGGGGAACACTGAAGCTTTCTTT
v_gene: TRBV25-1
j_gene: TRBJ1-1
abundance: once
d_gene: .

CDR3aa: CASSPDRVRNQPQHF
CDR3nt: TGTGCCAGCAGCCCGGACAGGGTACGCAATCAGCCCCAGCATTTT
v_gene: TRBV12-1
j_gene: TRBJ1-5
abundance: once
d_gene: .

CDR3aa: CAISESMNTEAFF
CDR3nt: TGTGCCATCAGTGAGTCCATGAACACTGAAGCTTTCTTT
v_gene: TRBV10-3
j_gene: TRBJ1-1
abundance: .
d_gene: .

CDR3aa: CASSVATPTLGRLAENTGELFF
CDR3nt: TGTGCCAGCAGCGTAGCTACCCCAACGTTGGGGCGACTAGCGGAGAACACCGGGGAGCTGTTTTTT
v_gene: TRBV9
j_gene: TRBJ2-2
abundance: .
d_gene: TRBD2

CDR3aa: CASRAETGSYEQYF
CDR3nt: TGTGCCAGCAGAGCAGAGACAGGGTCTTACGAGCAGTACTTC
v_gene: TRBV6-5
j_gene: TRBJ2-7
abundance: .
d_gene: TRBD1

CDR3aa: CASRYPQSYEQYF
CDR3nt: TGTGCCAGCAGATACCCTCAGTCGTACGAGCAGTACTTC
v_gene: TRBV6-1
j_gene: TRBJ2-7
abundance: .
d_gene: .

CDR3aa: CAWKQGAVGYTF
CDR3nt: TGTGCCTGGAAACAGGGGGCGGTTGGCTACACCTTC
v_gene: TRBV30
j_gene: TRBJ1-2
abundance: .
d_gene: TRBD1

CDR3aa: CSVDLEGQAYGYTF
CDR3nt: TGCAGCGTTGATTTGGAGGGGCAGGCCTATGGCTACACCTTC
v_gene: TRBV29-1
j_gene: TRBJ1-2
abundance: .
d_gene: .

CDR3aa: CSAIGLEAFF
CDR3nt: TGCAGTGCAATTGGACTCGAAGCTTTCTTT
v_gene: TRBV20-1
j_gene: TRBJ1-1
abundance: .
d_gene: .

CDR3aa: CASSSNGGERAYEQYF
CDR3nt: TGTGCCAGCAGCTCCAACGGGGGGGAACGAGCGTACGAGCAGTACTTC
v_gene: TRBV7-2
j_gene: TRBJ2-7
abundance: .
d_gene: TRBD2

CDR3aa: CASTGGNYGYTF
CDR3nt: TGTGCCAGTACGGGGGGGAACTATGGCTACACCTTC
v_gene: TRBV19
j_gene: TRBJ1-2
abundance: .
d_gene: .

CDR3aa: CASSLMTGDNEKLFF
CDR3nt: TGTGCCAGCAGCCTAATGACAGGAGATAATGAAAAACTGTTTTTT
v_gene: TRBV2
j_gene: TRBJ1-4
abundance: .
d_gene: .

CDR3aa: CASSELGGTEAFF
CDR3nt: TGCGCCAGCAGTGAGCTGGGGGGCACTGAAGCTTTCTTT
v_gene: TRBV10-1
j_gene: TRBJ1-1
abundance: .
d_gene: .

CDR3aa: CASSQDLPGVLYGYTF
CDR3nt: TGTGCCAGCAGCCAAGACCTTCCAGGGGTTCTCTATGGCTACACCTTC
v_gene: TRBV4-2
j_gene: TRBJ1-2
abundance: .
d_gene: .

CDR3aa: CASSLFAGQETQYF
CDR3nt: TGTGCCAGCAGCTTGTTTGCGGGGCAAGAGACCCAGTACTTC
v_gene: TRBV7-9
j_gene: TRBJ2-5
abundance: .
d_gene: .

CDR3aa: CASSPTDTGGNTIYF
CDR3nt: TGTGCCAGCAGCCCCACGGACACAGGGGGGAACACCATATATTTT
v_gene: TRBV13
j_gene: TRBJ1-3
abundance: .
d_gene: TRBD1

CDR3aa: CASRVDRYEAFF
CDR3nt: TGTGCCAGCAGGGTGGACAGGTATGAAGCTTTCTTT
v_gene: TRBV2
j_gene: TRBJ1-1
abundance: .
d_gene: TRBD1

CDR3aa: CASSLGTASSYEQYF
CDR3nt: TGTGCCAGCAGCTTAGGGACAGCCAGCTCCTACGAGCAGTACTTC
v_gene: TRBV11-2
j_gene: TRBJ2-7
abundance: .
d_gene: .

CDR3aa: CASSLQGGYGYTF
CDR3nt: TGTGCCAGCAGTTTACAGGGAGGGTATGGCTACACCTTC
v_gene: TRBV27
j_gene: TRBJ1-2
abundance: .
d_gene: .

CDR3aa: CASSEAGGDTQYF
CDR3nt: TGCGCCAGCAGCGAAGCGGGGGGAGATACGCAGTATTTT
v_gene: TRBV4-1
j_gene: TRBJ2-3
abundance: once
d_gene: TRBD2

CDR3aa: CASSPTGDYLNEQYF
CDR3nt: TGTGCCAGCTCACCTACCGGGGACTACCTCAACGAGCAGTACTTC
v_gene: TRBV18
j_gene: TRBJ2-7
abundance: .
d_gene: TRBD2

CDR3aa: CASTRAGGSDTQYF
CDR3nt: TGCGCCAGCACCCGAGCGGGGGGCTCAGATACGCAGTATTTT
v_gene: TRBV4-1
j_gene: TRBJ2-3
abundance: .
d_gene: TRBD2

CDR3aa: CASSPRTGPGNTEAFF
CDR3nt: TGTGCCAGCAGTCCCCGGACAGGGCCGGGGAACACTGAAGCTTTCTTT
v_gene: TRBV27
j_gene: TRBJ1-1
abundance: .
d_gene: TRBD1

CDR3aa: CASSLPDRGIRQEQFF
CDR3nt: TGTGCCAGCAGCTTACCAGACAGGGGAATTCGACAAGAGCAGTTCTTC
v_gene: TRBV11-3
j_gene: TRBJ2-1
abundance: .
d_gene: TRBD1

CDR3aa: CASSLMGGVADTQYF
CDR3nt: TGTGCCAGCAGCCTAATGGGGGGGGTCGCAGATACGCAGTATTTT
v_gene: TRBV6-5
j_gene: TRBJ2-3
abundance: .
d_gene: TRBD2

CDR3aa: CASSGAGSSYNEQFF
CDR3nt: TGTGCCAGCAGTGGTGCAGGAAGCTCCTACAATGAGCAGTTCTTC
v_gene: TRBV6-6
j_gene: TRBJ2-1
abundance: .
d_gene: .

CDR3aa: CASSRGVESTDTQYF
CDR3nt: TGTGCCAGTAGTAGGGGGGTCGAAAGCACAGATACGCAGTATTTT
v_gene: TRBV19
j_gene: TRBJ2-3
abundance: .
d_gene: .

CDR3aa: CSVVQGKNSEQYF
CDR3nt: TGCAGCGTGGTCCAGGGGAAGAACTCCGAGCAGTACTTC
v_gene: TRBV29-1
j_gene: TRBJ2-7
abundance: .
d_gene: .

CDR3aa: CASSFTQGNSPLHF
CDR3nt: TGTGCCAGCAGTTTTACTCAGGGTAATTCACCCCTCCACTTT
v_gene: TRBV2
j_gene: TRBJ1-6
abundance: .
d_gene: .

CDR3aa: CSALQYYGYTF
CDR3nt: TGCAGTGCCCTACAGTACTATGGCTACACCTTC
v_gene: TRBV20-1
j_gene: TRBJ1-2
abundance: .
d_gene: .

CDR3aa: CASSIGQGGVYGELFF
CDR3nt: TGCGCCAGCAGCATAGGACAGGGAGGTGTGTACGGGGAGCTGTTTTTT
v_gene: TRBV5-1
j_gene: TRBJ2-2
abundance: .
d_gene: TRBD1

CDR3aa: CASSFPGNYGYTF
CDR3nt: TGTGCCAGCAGCTTTCCAGGGAACTATGGCTACACCTTC
v_gene: TRBV7-2
j_gene: TRBJ1-2
abundance: .
d_gene: .

CDR3aa: CASSFLDMTNQPQHF
CDR3nt: TGTGCCAGCAGCTTCTTGGACATGACGAATCAGCCCCAGCATTTT
v_gene: TRBV5-8
j_gene: TRBJ1-5
abundance: .
d_gene: .

CDR3aa: CAISEWRAGGRGTDTQYF
CDR3nt: TGTGCCATCAGTGAGTGGAGGGCTGGCGGAAGGGGCACAGATACGCAGTATTTT
v_gene: TRBV10-3
j_gene: TRBJ2-3
abundance: .
d_gene: .

CDR3aa: CASSLDGNSYEQYF
CDR3nt: TGCGCCAGCAGCCTGGACGGGAACTCCTACGAGCAGTACTTC
v_gene: TRBV4-1
j_gene: TRBJ2-7
abundance: .
d_gene: .

CDR3aa: CASSLYADSGANVLTF
CDR3nt: TGTGCCAGCAGTTTATATGCGGACTCTGGGGCCAACGTCCTGACTTTC
v_gene: TRBV27
j_gene: TRBJ2-6
abundance: .
d_gene: .

CDR3aa: CASSGPGQTSSYEQYF
CDR3nt: TGTGCCAGCAGTGGCCCGGGACAGACAAGCTCCTACGAGCAGTACTTC
v_gene: TRBV6-1
j_gene: TRBJ2-7
abundance: .
d_gene: TRBD1

CDR3aa: CASRPSGTGTTEAFF
CDR3nt: TGTGCCAGCAGACCATCCGGGACAGGGACAACTGAAGCTTTCTTT
v_gene: TRBV27
j_gene: TRBJ1-1
abundance: .
d_gene: TRBD1

CDR3aa: CASSPAGSGIGYTF
CDR3nt: TGTGCCAGCTCACCAGCGGGATCAGGGATCGGCTACACCTTC
v_gene: TRBV18
j_gene: TRBJ1-2
abundance: .
d_gene: .

CDR3aa: CASSESRAFGDTQYF
CDR3nt: TGCGCCAGCAGTGAGTCGCGGGCGTTCGGCGATACGCAGTATTTT
v_gene: TRBV10-1
j_gene: TRBJ2-3
abundance: .
d_gene: .

CDR3aa: CASSAGQGSNTGELFF
CDR3nt: TGTGCCAGCAGTGCAGGACAGGGGTCGAACACCGGGGAGCTGTTTTTT
v_gene: TRBV6-1
j_gene: TRBJ2-2
abundance: .
d_gene: TRBD1

CDR3aa: CASSEGQGWTEPQHF
CDR3nt: TGTGCCAGCAGTGAGGGACAGGGTTGGACGGAGCCCCAGCATTTT
v_gene: TRBV2
j_gene: TRBJ1-5
abundance: .
d_gene: TRBD1

CDR3aa: CSAGDTTAETQYF
CDR3nt: TGCAGCGCAGGGGACACAACCGCAGAGACCCAGTACTTC
v_gene: TRBV29-1
j_gene: TRBJ2-5
abundance: .
d_gene: .

CDR3aa: CASVSRVLFFYNSPLHF
CDR3nt: TGCGCCAGCGTTTCCCGGGTCCTTTTCTTCTATAATTCACCCCTCCACTTT
v_gene: TRBV10-1
j_gene: TRBJ1-6
abundance: .
d_gene: .